Described below is a single TCR beta chain sequence and its context. Its antigen is currently unknown. In the PCR, 60 Vbeta and 13 Jbeta primers were used. TCRdb keeps only in-frame clones here, not all; method: immunoSEQ multiplex PCR. The sample contains about 63,000 clones, 73% of which appear only once. The sample comes from a study of cytomegalovirus exposure and HLA in healthy donors. Regarding the study as a whole: Most subjects' HLA-A and HLA-B alleles were reportedly predicted from TCR beta sequences. In the analysis, some V segments, TRBV6-2 and TRBV6-3 included, were excluded as indistinguishable. Later, an analysis found that common viral pathogens appeared to be linked with several of the most significant clusters. Investigators reported more than 150 TCR beta chains as tied to cytomegalovirus.

Germline CDR1 reads SGHAT; CDR2 reads FQNNGV. This CDR3 is 15 amino acids long. The V end lost 4 bases, the J end lost 0 bases, and 10 bases lay between the germline ends. The specimen was PBMCs. The TCR sequence derives from a man aged 45-60 years in good health and CMV-seronegative. The rearrangement uses TRBV11-2 and TRBJ1-3, with a tentative D call TRBD1 (5 bases). For the CDR3, the DNA is TGTGCCAGCAGCTCTCAGGGCGGCTCTGGAAACACCATATATTTT. Its translation: CASSSQGGSGNTIYF.